Each of the 16 T cell receptor beta chains below was sequenced from the same sample in a study of T cells in narcolepsy. Generated by immunoSEQ multiplex PCR, the TCRdb table keeps only in-frame clones and is missing some. The sample shows around 20,000 clones, under 85% of them seen only once. Sequenced material: memory (CD45RA-) CD4+ T cells from blood. The receptor set was obtained from a human donor in good health.

The genes are TRBV5-1 and TRBJ2-1, with 12 positions matching TRBD2. The CDR3 covers 18 residues. Trimming removed 0 bases from V and 2 bases from J; junction bases left unmatched: 6. Germline CDR1 and CDR2: SGHRS and YFSETQ. The CDR3 DNA reads as TGCGCCAGCAGCTTGGGACTAGCGGGAGCGGGTGCCTACAATGAGCAGTTCTTC. Its protein product is CASSLGLAGAGAYNEQFF.

This clone was seen just once. This chain uses TRBV6-5 with TRBJ1-1; 9 nucleotides agree with TRBD1. J gave up 1 base and V 5 bases, and 5 bases lay outside the gene matches. The CDR3 spans 15 residues. The germline CDR1 and CDR2 sequences are MNHEY and SVGAGI. The CDR3 nucleotides read TGTGCCAGCAGTAAATACAGGGGGCCGAACACTGAAGCTTTCTTT. Translation gives CASSKYRGPNTEAFF.

This clone occurred once. V and J are TRBV5-8 and TRBJ2-1, with TRBD2 matching 7 bases. The germline CDR1 and CDR2 sequences are SGHTS and YDEGEE. J was trimmed by 0 bases and V by 7 bases; bases with no gene match: 22. This CDR3 has 20 amino acids. The CDR3 reads CASPTHLVAGVVSSYNEQFF. The CDR3 DNA is TGTGCCAGCCCTACTCATCTAGTGGCGGGGGTCGTAAGCTCCTACAATGAGCAGTTCTTC.

V gene TRBV5-1 combines with J gene TRBJ2-1, with D possibly being TRBD2 (6 bases). There are 16 residues in the CDR3. The germline V gene encodes CDR1 SGHRS and CDR2 YFSETQ. The V end was cut by 3 bases, the J end by 0 bases, with 13 bases between. The CDR3 DNA reads as TGCGCCAGCAGCTCGGAACGGGGGACCTCCTACAATGAGCAGTTCTTC. It encodes CASSSERGTSYNEQFF.

This clone was seen a single time. The chain uses TRBV13 and TRBJ2-3; TRBD2 matches at 12 bases. This CDR3 has 18 amino acids. V trimming: 3 bases; J trimming: 0 bases; junction bases outside the gene matches: 7. Germline V gene data show CDR1 as PRHDT and CDR2 as FYEKMQ (reference sequence). CDR3 nucleotide sequence: TGTGCCAGCAGCTTGACTAGCGGGAGCCACACTAGCACAGATACGCAGTATTTT. Residues: CASSLTSGSHTSTDTQYF.

The chain joins TRBV5-1 to TRBJ2-6; 11 positions agree with TRBD1. Germline V CDR1 and CDR2: SGHRS, YFSETQ. With V trimmed by 0 bases and J by 1 base, 3 bases remained unmatched. There are 18 residues in the CDR3. CDR3 sequence reads: CASSLGGTGGSGANVLTF. Written as DNA, the CDR3 is TGCGCCAGCAGCTTGGGCGGGACAGGGGGATCTGGGGCCAACGTCCTGACTTTC.

The chain couples TRBV6-6 to TRBJ2-7, with 9 positions matching TRBD1. The germline CDR1 and CDR2 sequences are MNHNY and SVGAGI (reference sequence). The CDR3 totals 13 residues. With 10 bases clipped from V and 3 bases from J, the junction kept 7 bases outside the gene matches. CDR3 sequence (DNA): TGTGCCACCTCCGGGACAGGGCACTACGAGCAGTACTTC. Translating it yields CATSGTGHYEQYF.

The rearrangement links TRBV28 to TRBJ1-5; a weak D match, TRBD1 (5 bases). Germline values: CDR1 MDHEN, CDR2 SYDVKM. This CDR3 is built from 15 residues. V was clipped by 6 bases and J by 4 bases, with 16 bases between them. The CDR3 is CASSWRQGKNQPQHF. The CDR3 bases are TGTGCCAGCAGCTGGCGGCAGGGAAAGAATCAGCCCCAGCATTTT.

The chain has TRBV4-3 and TRBJ2-2, with D unclear. The CDR3 spans 13 residues. The V end lost 5 bases, the J end lost 2 bases, and 6 bases lay between the germline ends. Per germline, CDR1 LGHNA and CDR2 YSLEER. The CDR3, as DNA: TGCGCCAGCAGCAGGGCAAACACCGGGGAGCTGTTTTTT. Protein sequence: CASSRANTGELFF.

CDR3 protein: CASSQERTGTYNEQFF. The CDR3, as DNA: TGTGCCAGCAGCCAAGAAAGGACAGGCACCTACAATGAGCAGTTCTTC. The chain employs TRBV4-2 and TRBJ2-1; 7 nucleotides match TRBD1. The ends lost 0 bases at V and 2 bases at J; junction bases unmatched: 4. The CDR3 runs 16 residues. CDR1 is LGHNA, CDR2 YNFKEQ, per germline.

V usage is TRBV5-1 and J usage is TRBJ2-1, with 9 bases that match TRBD2. This CDR3 has 17 amino acids. Germline-derived CDR1 and CDR2 are SGHRS and YFSETQ. V lost 3 bases and J lost 2; bases outside the gene matches: 9. CDR3 residues: CASSSGVAGVPYNEQFF. The CDR3 DNA sequence: TGCGCCAGCAGCTCCGGGGTAGCGGGGGTTCCCTACAATGAGCAGTTCTTC.

This chain connects TRBV27 to TRBJ1-5; D ambiguous. V lost 1 base and J 1 base, leaving 8 bases between the germline ends. This CDR3 is 15 amino acids long. In germline, CDR1 is MNHEY, CDR2 SMNVEV (reference sequence). The CDR3 sequence is CASSLLGGSNQPQHF. DNA for the CDR3: TGTGCCAGCAGTTTATTGGGCGGGAGCAATCAGCCCCAGCATTTT.

The chain joins TRBV7-9 to TRBJ1-2; D is undetermined. V lost 5 bases and J 0 bases, leaving 13 bases between the germline ends. This CDR3 has 15 residues. Germline CDR1 is SEHNR and CDR2 is FQNEAQ (reference sequence). The CDR3 DNA reads as TGTGCCAGCAGCCGTGGTAGTTCAGCTAACTATGGCTACACCTTC. It is translated as CASSRGSSANYGYTF.

The rearrangement uses TRBV6-1 and TRBJ1-1; no reliable D call. This CDR3 contains 14 residues. V gave up 5 bases and J gave up 5 bases, with 15 bases separating them. The germline V gene encodes CDR1 MNHNS and CDR2 SASEGT. CDR3 in amino acids: CASSFSSGSTEAFF. In DNA, the CDR3 is TGTGCCAGCAGTTTTTCAAGTGGATCGACTGAAGCTTTCTTT.

This chain's CDR3 is CASSNRDVGYTF. The CDR3 nucleotides are TGTGCCAGTTCAAACAGGGATGTTGGCTACACCTTC. The V call is TRBV19, the J call TRBJ1-2, with a possible D match to TRBD1 (6 bases). This CDR3 comprises 12 residues. Germline values: CDR1 LNHDA, CDR2 SQIVND (reference sequence). V was cut by 8 bases and J by 7 bases, with 14 bases left in between.

This clone was counted a few times. The chain couples TRBV5-1 to TRBJ2-7, with a tentative D call TRBD1 (6 bases). The CDR3 sequence is 14 residues long. Between the trimmed V and J ends, which lost 1 base and 3 bases, there was a span of 11 bases. Germline V lookup: CDR1 SGHRS, CDR2 YFSETQ. The CDR3 DNA reads as TGCGCCAGCAGCTTGAGTCTAGGGGGCTACGAGCAGTACTTC. It codes for CASSLSLGGYEQYF.